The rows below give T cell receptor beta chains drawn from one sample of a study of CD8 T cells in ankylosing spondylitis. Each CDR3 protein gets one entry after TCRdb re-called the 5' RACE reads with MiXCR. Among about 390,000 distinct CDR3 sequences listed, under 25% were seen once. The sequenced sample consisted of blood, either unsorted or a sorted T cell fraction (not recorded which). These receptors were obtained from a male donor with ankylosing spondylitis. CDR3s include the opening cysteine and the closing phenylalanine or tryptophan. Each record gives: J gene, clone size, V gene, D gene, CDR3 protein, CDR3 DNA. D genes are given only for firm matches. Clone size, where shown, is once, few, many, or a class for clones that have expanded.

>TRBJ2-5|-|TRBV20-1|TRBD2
CSASDPAAGAQETQYF
TGCAGTGCTAGTGACCCCGCAGCGGGAGCGCAAGAGACCCAGTACTTC
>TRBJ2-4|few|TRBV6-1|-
CASSVTGRGNIQYF
TGTGCCAGCAGTGTGACAGGGAGGGGGAACATTCAGTACTTC
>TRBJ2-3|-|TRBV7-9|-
CASSLDTQYF
TGTGCCAGCAGCTTGGATACGCAGTATTTT
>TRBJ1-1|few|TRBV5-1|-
CASNSGGNLNTEAFF
TGCGCCAGCAATTCAGGAGGGAATCTGAACACTGAAGCTTTCTTT
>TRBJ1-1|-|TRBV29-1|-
CSVEARTNTEAFF
TGCAGCGTTGAAGCAAGGACGAACACTGAAGCTTTCTTT
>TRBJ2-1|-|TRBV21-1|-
CASSKPRARDNEQFF
TGTGCCAGCAGCAAACCCAGGGCGAGAGACAATGAGCAGTTCTTC
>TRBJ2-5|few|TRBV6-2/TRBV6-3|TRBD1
CASSYTTGTGGGKTQYF
TGTGCCAGCAGTTACACCACCGGGACAGGGGGCGGAAAGACCCAGTACTTC
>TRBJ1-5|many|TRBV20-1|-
CSARMTGEGQPQHF
TGCAGTGCTAGAATGACAGGCGAAGGTCAGCCCCAGCATTTT
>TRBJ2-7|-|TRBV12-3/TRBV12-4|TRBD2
CAVKGASGRISPYEQYF
TGTGCCGTCAAGGGGGCTAGCGGGAGAATAAGCCCCTACGAGCAGTACTTC
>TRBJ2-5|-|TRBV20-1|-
CSARGGLQETQYF
TGCAGTGCTAGAGGGGGGCTCCAAGAGACCCAGTACTTC
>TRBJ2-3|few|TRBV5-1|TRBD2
CASSSRLAGPDTQYF
TGCGCCAGCAGTTCTCGGCTAGCGGGGCCCGATACGCAGTATTTT
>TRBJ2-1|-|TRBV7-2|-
CASSTTGYEQFF
TGTGCCAGCAGCACAACAGGTTATGAGCAGTTCTTC
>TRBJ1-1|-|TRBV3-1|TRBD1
CASSETGVGVNTEAFF
TGTGCCAGCAGTGAGACAGGGGTCGGGGTAAACACTGAAGCTTTCTTT